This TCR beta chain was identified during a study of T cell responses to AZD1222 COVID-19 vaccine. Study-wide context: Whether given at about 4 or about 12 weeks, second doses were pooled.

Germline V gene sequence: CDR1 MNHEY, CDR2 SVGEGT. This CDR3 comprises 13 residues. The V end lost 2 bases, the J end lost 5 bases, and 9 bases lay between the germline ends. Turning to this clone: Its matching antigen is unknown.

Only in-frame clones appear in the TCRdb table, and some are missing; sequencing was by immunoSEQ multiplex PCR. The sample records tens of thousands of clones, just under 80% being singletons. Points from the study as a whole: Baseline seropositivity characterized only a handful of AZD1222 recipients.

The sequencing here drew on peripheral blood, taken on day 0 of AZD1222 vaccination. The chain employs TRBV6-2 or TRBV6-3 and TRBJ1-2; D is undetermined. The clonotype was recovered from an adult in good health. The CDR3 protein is CASSYAGRYGYTF. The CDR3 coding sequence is TGTGCCAGCAGTTACGCAGGCCGATATGGCTACACCTTC.